The clone carrying this TCR beta chain qualifies as medium-sized. As yet, its antigen is unknown. Per germline, CDR1 SGHNT and CDR2 YENEEA. The CDR3 contains 16 residues. V lost 3 bases, J lost 2 bases, and 16 bases lay in between. The source of the sample is a study of T cells in localized non-small cell lung cancer. General study points: T cell clonality was highest in uninvolved adjacent lung, above tumor. Sequencing, confined to only one tumor region, leaves heterogeneity possible. Out of the top 100 tumor clones, a median 57 were seen in adjacent lung. Blood T cell density predicted longer survival; adjacent-lung clonality, shorter.

Sequencing used immunoSEQ multiplex PCR; TCRdb keeps in-frame clones, though not all of them. The profile shows 1,500 to 2,000 clones, roughly 28% of them singletons. The source material was lung tumor tissue, sampled before any cancer treatment. This chain links TRBV11-3 with TRBJ1-1; possibly TRBD1 for D (5 bases). The TCR sequence derives from a woman aged 35-70 years with stage I lung adenocarcinoma. CDR3 sequence: CASSFRPTGGNTEAFF. DNA for the CDR3: TGTGCCAGCAGCTTTAGACCCACCGGGGGAAACACTGAAGCTTTCTTT. The full variable domain, its missing parts supplied by reference TRBV11-3 and TRBJ1-1, is EAGVVQSPRYKIIEKKQPVAFWCNPISGHNTLYWYLQNLGQGPELLIRYENEEAVDDSQLPKDRFSAERLKGVDSTLKIQPAELGDSAVYLCASSFRPTGGNTEAFFGQGTRLTVV.